This paragraph reports one TCR beta chain. The antigen remains undetermined. This record comes from a study of shared clonotypes between healthy human individuals. Study details: The donors, two women and a few men, were aged 18 to 49.

CD45RO-negative cells were positively selected for CCR7, leaving out terminally differentiated effector memory CD45RA+ cells. Each donor was a Caucasian adult residing in Nashville, Tennessee. Overall study findings and caveats: The naive CD4 repertoires of a few donors were compared, and approximately 5% of clonotypes were shared.

Assay: immunoSEQ multiplex PCR; the TCRdb copy retains only in-frame clones and omits some. Among hundreds of thousands of clones, approximately 90% were seen once, and the ten largest hold approximately 24%. V gave up 8 bases and J gave up 5 bases; unmatched junction bases: 10. The CDR3 consists of 15 residues. Looked up from germline, CDR1 is MNHEY and CDR2 is SMNVEV (reference sequence). The clonotype was recovered from a man aged 30-40 years in good health. Material: naive CD8+ T cells sorted from blood. V gene TRBV27 combines with J gene TRBJ2-2, with 8 nucleotides matching TRBD2. The CDR3 nucleotides read TGTGCCAGCCGACGCCGGGAGGGCAAAACCGGGGAGCTGTTTTTT. This codes for CASRRREGKTGELFF.